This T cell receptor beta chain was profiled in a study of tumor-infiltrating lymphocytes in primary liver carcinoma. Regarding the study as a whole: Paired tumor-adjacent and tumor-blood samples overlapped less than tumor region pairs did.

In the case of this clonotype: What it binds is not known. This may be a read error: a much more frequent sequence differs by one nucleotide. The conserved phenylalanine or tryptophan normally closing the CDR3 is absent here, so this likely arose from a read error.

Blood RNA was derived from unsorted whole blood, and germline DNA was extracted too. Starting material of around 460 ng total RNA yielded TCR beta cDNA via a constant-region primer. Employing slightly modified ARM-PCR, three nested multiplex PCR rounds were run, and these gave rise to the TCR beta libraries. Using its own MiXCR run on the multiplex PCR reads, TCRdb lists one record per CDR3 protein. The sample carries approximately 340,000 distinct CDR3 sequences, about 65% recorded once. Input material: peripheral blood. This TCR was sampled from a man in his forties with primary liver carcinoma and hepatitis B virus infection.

The CDR3 DNA follows: TGTGCCAGCAGCTCGCATCTAGCGGCAGACTACAATGAGCAGTTCTTA. It codes for CASSSHLAADYNEQFL. V and J are TRBV5-6 and TRBJ2-1; 7 nucleotides agree with TRBD2. V was pared by 3 bases and J by 3 bases, with 9 bases of the junction left unmatched. Germline CDR1 and CDR2: SGHDT and YYEEEE. The CDR3 spans 16 residues.